Shown below are 3 T cell receptor beta chains from a single sample sequenced in a study of T cells in Graves' hyperthyroidism and ophthalmopathy. Amplified TCR beta CDR3 regions derived from RNA transcripts. A first-round RT-PCR of the TCR CDR3 used the HTBI primer set. TCRdb re-called the multiplex PCR reads with MiXCR, one entry per CDR3 protein. The sample holds around 430,000 distinct CDR3 sequences, more than 13% seen once. The sequencing sample was made of blood. Receptor source: a woman aged 30 to 39 with Graves' hyperthyroidism.

This clonotype was seen at least ten times. The chain employs TRBV30 and TRBJ2-1; D might be TRBD2 (5 bases). The CDR3 is made up of 15 amino acids. The germline V gene encodes CDR1 GTSNPN and CDR2 SVGIG (reference sequence). Trimming stripped 3 bases from V and 0 bases from J, with 12 bases between. The CDR3 here is CAWRLQRSSYNEQFF. DNA of the CDR3: TGTGCCTGGAGGCTTCAGCGGAGCTCCTACAATGAGCAGTTCTTC.

The V gene is TRBV2, the J gene TRBJ2-2; D gene ambiguous. The CDR3 extends over 15 amino acids. Per the germline V gene, CDR1 is SNHLY and CDR2 is FYNNEI. V shed 4 bases and J shed 0 bases, with 9 bases lying between them. The CDR3, as DNA: TGTGCCAGCAGTGCGGACCCCTCGAACACCGGGGAGCTGTTTTTT. This sequence encodes CASSADPSNTGELFF.

The chain uses TRBV6-2 or TRBV6-3 and TRBJ2-3; D is unresolved. Trimming cost V 0 bases and J 2 bases, with 6 bases left between them. The length of the CDR3 is 14 residues. Germline V gene sequence: CDR1 MNHEY, CDR2 SVGEGT. The CDR3 protein is CASSYSGNTDTQYF. DNA for the CDR3: TGTGCCAGCAGTTACTCTGGGAACACAGATACGCAGTATTTT.